This entry lists 21 T cell receptor beta chains sequenced from one sample in a study of beta chain features in type 1 diabetes. No antigen has been identified for these receptors. Every bit of the isolated RNA underwent reverse transcription, so sequencing read expressed TCRB transcripts. Profiling relied on immunoSEQ multiplex PCR, and the TCRdb table lists in-frame clones only, not all of them. The sample has about 280,000 clones, roughly 15% seen once. General observations from the study: TCRB CDR3s from Type 1 diabetes patients were moderately but significantly shorter in all four CD4+ subsets.

What was sequenced was naive CD4+ T cells from blood. Source of these receptors: a man aged 18 to 30 with type 1 diabetes.

This clone has more than one count but fewer than ten. This chain uses TRBV4-1 with TRBJ2-3, with 9 positions matching TRBD1. CDR1 is MGHRA and CDR2 is YSYEKL in the germline V gene. The ends lost 5 bases at V and 4 bases at J; junction bases unmatched: 10. The CDR3 loop spans 16 amino acids. The CDR3 DNA reads as TGCGCCAGCAGCTACCCAGGGACAGGGAGGGCAGATACGCAGTATTTT. The encoded protein is CASSYPGTGRADTQYF.

The V and J genes are TRBV30 and TRBJ2-7, with a weak D call TRBD1 (6 bases). Per the germline V gene, CDR1 is GTSNPN and CDR2 is SVGIG (reference sequence). V was clipped by 3 bases and J by 3 bases, with 15 bases between them. The CDR3 length is 14 residues. The CDR3 is CAWRSGQTDYEQYF. In nucleotides, the CDR3 is TGTGCCTGGAGAAGTGGACAGACCGACTACGAGCAGTACTTC.

This clone was detected a few times. The V call is TRBV28, the J call TRBJ2-7; D is perhaps TRBD1 (7 bases). This CDR3 is 15 amino acids long. In germline, CDR1 is MDHEN, CDR2 SYDVKM. Trimming pared 2 bases from V and 3 bases from J, leaving 14 bases between. CDR3 sequence reads: CASSLGGGPLYEQYF. CDR3 sequence (DNA): TGTGCCAGCAGTTTAGGAGGGGGCCCCCTCTACGAGCAGTACTTC. The full variable domain, in which reference TRBV28 and TRBJ2-7 provide the parts outside the CDR3, is DVKVTQSSRYLVKRTGEKVFLECVQDMDHENMFWYRQDPGLGLRLIYFSYDVKMKEKGDIPEGYSVSREKKERFSLILESASTNQTSMYLCASSLGGGPLYEQYFGPGTRLTVT.

The genes are TRBV29-1 and TRBJ1-2; D gene unclear. V was shortened by 4 bases and J by 3 bases, with 6 bases between the two germline ends. The CDR3 extends over 11 amino acids. Germline assignment: CDR1 SQVTM and CDR2 ANQGSEA. The CDR3 is CSVGRDYGYTF. DNA for the CDR3: TGCAGCGTTGGCCGGGACTATGGCTACACCTTC.

This clone was recorded a few times. V usage is TRBV7-9 and J usage is TRBJ2-7, with D possibly TRBD2 on 6 matching bases. Trimming took off 5 bases at V and 3 bases at J, with 17 bases between the two ends. Germline V gene data show CDR1 as SEHNR and CDR2 as FQNEAQ (reference sequence). The CDR3 contains 15 residues. This CDR3 reads CASSGRVGTFYEQYF. CDR3 DNA: TGTGCCAGCAGCGGGCGAGTCGGGACTTTCTACGAGCAGTACTTC.

The V call is TRBV6-6, the J call TRBJ2-5, with D hard to call. Germline V gene lookup returns CDR1 MNHNY and CDR2 SVGAGI (reference sequence). Trimming took 0 bases from V and 5 from J, leaving 7 bases between them. The CDR3 has 13 residues. The CDR3 region has the DNA TGTGCCAGCAGTTACTCCCCCGGGGAGACCCAGTACTTC. Protein product: CASSYSPGETQYF.

The chain joins TRBV4-1 to TRBJ2-1; 9 bases align to TRBD2. The V gene end was trimmed by 2 bases and the J gene end by 2 bases; junction bases not matched to a gene: 7. The germline V gene encodes CDR1 MGHRA and CDR2 YSYEKL. CDR3 length equals 17 residues. CDR3 in amino acids: CASSQLVAGVAYNEQFF. The CDR3 coding sequence is TGCGCCAGCAGCCAACTTGTAGCGGGAGTAGCCTACAATGAGCAGTTCTTC.

This clone was detected a few times. The V call is TRBV18, the J call TRBJ2-1; possible D gene TRBD1, 5 bases. The germline V and J ends were trimmed by 6 bases and 6 bases, with 9 bases remaining between them. This CDR3 spans 12 amino acids. Germline V gene sequence: CDR1 KGHSH, CDR2 LQKENI. CDR3 sequence: CASSRTRNEQFF. CDR3 sequence (DNA): TGTGCCAGCTCCCGGACACGCAATGAGCAGTTCTTC.

The chain links TRBV2 to TRBJ2-7; 9 positions agree with TRBD2. The CDR3 length is 15 residues. Germline assignment: CDR1 SNHLY and CDR2 FYNNEI. Trimming cost V 7 bases and J 2 bases; bases outside gene matches: 9. The CDR3 sequence: CASTEETSGPYEQYF. The CDR3 DNA follows: TGTGCCAGCACCGAGGAGACTAGCGGCCCCTACGAGCAGTACTTC.

This clone was seen only a few times. Other DNA sequences from this sample encode an identical CDR3 as well. The gene calls are TRBV5-4 and TRBJ2-5; a possible D gene is TRBD2 (5 bases). V lost 1 base, J lost 0 bases, and 10 bases lay in between. The germline gives CDR1 SGHNT, CDR2 YYREEE (reference sequence). The CDR3 length is 15 residues. CDR3 coding DNA: TGTGCCAGCAGCTTGTCGTCGGGGTACCAAGAGACCCAGTACTTC. Translation gives CASSLSSGYQETQYF.

This clone occurred a few times. The chain carries TRBV28 and TRBJ2-5, with D unclear. The V gene lost 2 bases and the J gene lost 5 bases, with 6 bases spanning the gap. Germline assignment: CDR1 MDHEN and CDR2 SYDVKM. The CDR3 totals 12 residues. For the CDR3, the DNA is TGTGCCAGCAGTTTAATCGAGGAGACCCAGTACTTC. It translates to CASSLIEETQYF.

This sequence joins TRBV7-9 and TRBJ1-2; D perhaps matches TRBD1 (6 bases). CDR3 length equals 13 residues. Per germline, CDR1 SEHNR and CDR2 FQNEAQ (reference sequence). Deletions cut 3 bases from V and 6 bases from J, with 11 bases between. CDR3 DNA: TGTGCCAGCAGCTTGGGGGCAAGTAATGGCTACACCTTC. It specifies CASSLGASNGYTF.

This clone was seen more than once but under ten times. J is TRBJ2-5 and V is TRBV7-7, with TRBD1 matching over 10 bases. With V trimmed by 5 bases and J by 4 bases, 7 bases remained unmatched. The CDR3 runs 15 residues. Germline CDR1 SSHAT, CDR2 FNYEAQ (reference sequence). The DNA of the CDR3 is TGTGCCAGCAGCCCCTCCGGGACAGGGGCAGAGACCCAGTACTTC. Protein product: CASSPSGTGAETQYF.

This chain connects TRBV30 to TRBJ1-5; TRBD1 matches 8 bases. This CDR3 region has 13 residues. The germline CDR1 and CDR2 sequences are GTSNPN and SVGIG (reference sequence). After removal of 3 bases from V and 6 bases from J, the junction contained 4 bases not matched to a gene. The DNA for the CDR3 is TGTGCCTGGAGACAGGGGGATTTTCAGCCCCAGCATTTT. Translation gives CAWRQGDFQPQHF.

This clone has a handful of counts. The chain has TRBV2 and TRBJ2-1; 7 bases are shared with TRBD2. V was pared by 7 bases and J by 12 bases, with 21 bases of the junction left unmatched. From germline, CDR1 is SNHLY and CDR2 FYNNEI. The CDR3 is 16 amino acids. CDR3 coding DNA: TGTGCCAGCACCCACCAAGAGAGGGCGGGAGATCCAGGGCAGTTCTTC. This translates into CASTHQERAGDPGQFF.

The V gene is TRBV6-1, the J gene TRBJ2-1, with TRBD2 matching over 8 bases. CDR1 and CDR2 (germline): MNHNS, SASEGT. The ends lost 8 bases at V and 0 bases at J; junction bases unmatched: 6. This CDR3 is built from 15 residues. Here the CDR3 DNA reads TGTGCCAGCGGATCAAGCGGGAGCTCCTACAATGAGCAGTTCTTC. Its translation: CASGSSGSSYNEQFF.

V usage is TRBV5-1 and J usage is TRBJ2-5; D might be TRBD1 (6 bases). The CDR3 consists of 14 residues. Trimming removed 4 bases at V and 9 bases at J, with 19 bases between. Looked up from germline, CDR1 is SGHRS and CDR2 is YFSETQ. The chain's CDR3 is CASSGGQSRLAQYF. In DNA form, the CDR3 reads TGCGCCAGCAGCGGAGGACAGTCGCGTTTGGCCCAGTACTTC.

V and J are TRBV2 and TRBJ2-5; no reliable D call. There are 14 residues in the CDR3. Per the germline V gene, CDR1 is SNHLY and CDR2 is FYNNEI. The V end lost 2 bases, the J end lost 2 bases, and 9 bases lay between the germline ends. The CDR3 nucleotides read TGTGCCAGCAGTGAACTTACAGCTCAAGAGACCCAGTACTTC. Residues: CASSELTAQETQYF.

V usage is TRBV5-1 and J usage is TRBJ2-1; 8 bases fit TRBD1. Per the germline V gene, CDR1 is SGHRS and CDR2 is YFSETQ. CDR3 length: 15 amino acids. After removal of 4 bases from V and 3 bases from J, the junction contained 6 bases not matched to a gene. CDR3 protein: CASSGRDRRYNEQFF. In DNA, the CDR3 is TGCGCCAGCAGCGGCCGGGACAGGCGCTACAATGAGCAGTTCTTC.

This clone was seen a handful of times. DNA for the CDR3: TGTGCCGGAGGGTCAGGGGGGTACGAGCAGTACTTC. Its translation is CAGGSGGYEQYF. This chain connects TRBV7-9 to TRBJ2-7, with D maybe TRBD1 (7 bases). In germline, CDR1 is SEHNR, CDR2 FQNEAQ (reference sequence). The V gene lost 11 bases and the J gene lost 4 bases, with 15 bases spanning the gap. This CDR3 is built from 12 residues.

This clone was found a few times. This CDR3 is CASGAYENTDTQYF. The DNA of the CDR3 is TGTGCCAGTGGGGCTTATGAAAACACAGATACGCAGTATTTT. The chain joins TRBV7-2 to TRBJ2-3, with D tentatively TRBD1 (5 bases). This CDR3 contains 14 residues. Germline V lookup: CDR1 SGHTA, CDR2 FQGNSA. V dropped 9 bases and J dropped 2 bases, with 15 bases sitting between them.